These T cell receptor beta chains were read from a single sample in a study of CD4+ T cells in melanoma. Profiling relied on immunoSEQ multiplex PCR, and the TCRdb table lists in-frame clones only, not all of them. The sample lists 9,500 to 13,000 clones, 65% to 70% seen once, with about 10% in the top ten. Sequenced: cells from a culture (not recorded whether cultured in vitro). The origin of the receptors is a human donor with melanoma. CDR3s include the opening cysteine and the closing phenylalanine or tryptophan. The order of the fields is V gene, J gene, D gene, clone size, CDR3 protein, CDR3 DNA. A D gene is named only where the DNA matches it firmly. Size is stated for part of the rows, as once, few or many counts, or as a class when the clone is expanded.

v_call: TRBV10-2; j_call: TRBJ1-5; d_call: -; clone_size: -; cdr3_aa: CASSELAGSLNQPQHF; cdr3_nt: TGCGCCAGCAGTGAGTTAGCGGGCAGTTTAAATCAGCCCCAGCATTTT
v_call: TRBV7-2; j_call: TRBJ1-3; d_call: -; clone_size: few; cdr3_aa: CASTPTPGNTIYF; cdr3_nt: TGTGCCAGCACCCCGACCCCGGGAAACACCATATATTTT
v_call: TRBV9; j_call: TRBJ2-3; d_call: TRBD1; clone_size: -; cdr3_aa: CASSVRQGASSTDTQYF; cdr3_nt: TGTGCCAGCAGCGTCCGACAGGGGGCTTCGAGCACAGATACGCAGTATTTT
v_call: TRBV5-1; j_call: TRBJ1-5; d_call: -; clone_size: -; cdr3_aa: CASSPGQGPNQPQHF; cdr3_nt: TGCGCCAGCAGTCCAGGACAAGGCCCCAATCAGCCCCAGCATTTT
v_call: TRBV2; j_call: TRBJ1-4; d_call: -; clone_size: few; cdr3_aa: CASIPAPAQSEKLFF; cdr3_nt: TGTGCCAGCATCCCTGCCCCAGCCCAAAGTGAAAAACTGTTTTTT
v_call: TRBV2; j_call: TRBJ1-2; d_call: -; clone_size: -; cdr3_aa: CASSERGRVLYGYTF; cdr3_nt: TGCGCCAGCAGTGAAAGGGGCCGGGTCCTGTATGGCTACACCTTC
v_call: TRBV5-4; j_call: TRBJ1-2; d_call: -; clone_size: -; cdr3_aa: CASSLTRRDGYTF; cdr3_nt: TGTGCCAGCAGCCTCACGCGACGGGACGGCTACACCTTC
v_call: TRBV7-3; j_call: TRBJ1-3; d_call: TRBD1; clone_size: -; cdr3_aa: CASSPGTGFGNTIYF; cdr3_nt: TGTGCCAGCAGCCCCGGGACAGGGTTCGGAAACACCATATATTTT
v_call: TRBV5-1; j_call: TRBJ1-2; d_call: TRBD1; clone_size: -; cdr3_aa: CASSLGDRSGGYTF; cdr3_nt: TGCGCCAGCAGCTTGGGGGACAGGTCGGGGGGCTACACCTTC
v_call: TRBV9; j_call: TRBJ1-2; d_call: -; clone_size: few; cdr3_aa: CASSVRSSYGYTF; cdr3_nt: TGTGCCAGCAGCGTACGCTCCTCCTATGGCTACACCTTC
v_call: TRBV7-6; j_call: TRBJ1-2; d_call: -; clone_size: -; cdr3_aa: CASSQGPKGGYTF; cdr3_nt: TGTGCCAGCAGCCAGGGACCGAAAGGAGGCTACACCTTC
v_call: TRBV7-2; j_call: TRBJ2-1; d_call: -; clone_size: few; cdr3_aa: CASSLNRYNEQFF; cdr3_nt: TGTGCCAGCAGCCTCAACCGCTACAATGAGCAGTTCTTC
v_call: TRBV5-1; j_call: TRBJ1-6; d_call: TRBD1; clone_size: few; cdr3_aa: CASSLLQGNSPLHF; cdr3_nt: TGCGCCAGCAGCTTGTTACAGGGGAATTCACCCCTCCACTTT
v_call: TRBV11-2; j_call: TRBJ2-7; d_call: TRBD1; clone_size: medium-sized; cdr3_aa: CASSRLGQRGEQYF; cdr3_nt: TGTGCCAGCAGCCGCCTGGGACAGCGCGGAGAGCAGTACTTC
v_call: TRBV5-1; j_call: TRBJ2-5; d_call: -; clone_size: -; cdr3_aa: CASTTQGGQETQYF; cdr3_nt: TGCGCCAGCACAACTCAGGGAGGCCAAGAGACCCAGTACTTC
v_call: TRBV13; j_call: TRBJ2-7; d_call: TRBD2; clone_size: -; cdr3_aa: CASSLLADYSYEQYF; cdr3_nt: TGTGCCAGCAGCTTACTAGCGGATTACTCCTACGAGCAGTACTTC
v_call: TRBV6-1; j_call: TRBJ2-7; d_call: TRBD1; clone_size: -; cdr3_aa: CASRDTGGRSYEQYF; cdr3_nt: TGTGCCAGCAGGGACACAGGGGGCAGGAGTTACGAGCAGTACTTC
v_call: TRBV15; j_call: TRBJ1-6; d_call: -; clone_size: few; cdr3_aa: CATSRVGDNSPLHF; cdr3_nt: TGTGCCACCAGCAGAGTAGGCGATAATTCACCCCTCCACTTT
v_call: TRBV5-1; j_call: TRBJ1-6; d_call: -; clone_size: few; cdr3_aa: CASSLQLYNSPLHF; cdr3_nt: TGCGCCAGCAGCTTACAGCTGTACAATTCACCCCTCCACTTT
v_call: TRBV27; j_call: TRBJ2-1; d_call: TRBD1; clone_size: few; cdr3_aa: CASSPQGVGEQFF; cdr3_nt: TGTGCCAGCAGTCCTCAGGGGGTCGGTGAGCAGTTCTTC
v_call: TRBV29-1; j_call: TRBJ1-2; d_call: TRBD1; clone_size: once; cdr3_aa: CSVLQGARGYTF; cdr3_nt: TGCAGCGTTCTGCAGGGGGCGCGCGGCTACACCTTC
v_call: TRBV12-2; j_call: TRBJ1-5; d_call: -; clone_size: medium-sized; cdr3_aa: CASRWRDRGNQPQHF; cdr3_nt: TGTGCAAGTCGCTGGCGGGACAGGGGCAATCAGCCCCAGCATTTT
v_call: TRBV30; j_call: TRBJ1-6; d_call: -; clone_size: -; cdr3_aa: CAWSPGTARNSPLHF; cdr3_nt: TGTGCCTGGAGTCCCGGGACGGCCCGAAATTCACCCCTCCACTTT
v_call: TRBV9; j_call: TRBJ2-7; d_call: -; clone_size: -; cdr3_aa: CASSAGEGGPSHEQYF; cdr3_nt: TGTGCCAGCAGCGCTGGGGAGGGGGGCCCTTCCCACGAGCAGTACTTC
v_call: TRBV7-8; j_call: TRBJ1-2; d_call: -; clone_size: -; cdr3_aa: CASSPGHPGYTF; cdr3_nt: TGTGCCAGCAGCCCTGGACATCCTGGCTACACCTTC
v_call: TRBV6-1; j_call: TRBJ1-5; d_call: TRBD1; clone_size: -; cdr3_aa: CASSTGGGQPQHF; cdr3_nt: TGTGCCAGCAGTACAGGGGGAGGTCAGCCCCAGCATTTT